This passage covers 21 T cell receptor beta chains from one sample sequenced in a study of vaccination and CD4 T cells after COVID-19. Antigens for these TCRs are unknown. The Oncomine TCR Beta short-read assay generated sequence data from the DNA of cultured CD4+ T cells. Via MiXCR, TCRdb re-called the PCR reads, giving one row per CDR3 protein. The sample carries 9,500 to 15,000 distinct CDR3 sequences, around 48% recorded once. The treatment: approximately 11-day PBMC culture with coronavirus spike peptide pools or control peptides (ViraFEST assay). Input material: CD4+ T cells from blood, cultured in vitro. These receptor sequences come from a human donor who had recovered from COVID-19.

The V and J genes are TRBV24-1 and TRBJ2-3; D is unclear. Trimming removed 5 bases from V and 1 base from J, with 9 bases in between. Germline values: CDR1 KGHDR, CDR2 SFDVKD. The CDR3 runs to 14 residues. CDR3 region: CATSASWGTDTQYF. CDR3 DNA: TGTGCCACCAGTGCCTCATGGGGCACAGATACGCAGTATTTT.

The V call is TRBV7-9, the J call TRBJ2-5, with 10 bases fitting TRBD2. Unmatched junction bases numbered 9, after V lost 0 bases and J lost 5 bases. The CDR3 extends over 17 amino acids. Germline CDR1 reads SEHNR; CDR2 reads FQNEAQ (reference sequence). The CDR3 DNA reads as TGTGCCAGCAGCTTAGCGATCGCTAGCGGGAGCGGTGAGACCCAGTACTTC. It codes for CASSLAIASGSGETQYF.

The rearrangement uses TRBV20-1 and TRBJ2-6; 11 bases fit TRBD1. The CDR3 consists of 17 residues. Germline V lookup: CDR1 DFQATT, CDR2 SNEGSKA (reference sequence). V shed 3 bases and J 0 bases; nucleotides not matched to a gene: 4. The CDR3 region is CSAREGTGGSGANVLTF. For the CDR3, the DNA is TGCAGTGCTAGGGAAGGGACAGGGGGCTCTGGGGCCAACGTCCTGACTTTC.

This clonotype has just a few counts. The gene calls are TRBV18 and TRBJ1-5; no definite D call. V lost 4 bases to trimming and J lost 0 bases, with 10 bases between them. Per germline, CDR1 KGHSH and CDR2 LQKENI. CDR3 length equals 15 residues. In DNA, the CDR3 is TGTGCCAGCTCACTTCTCGAACTTAGCAATCAGCCCCAGCATTTT. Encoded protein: CASSLLELSNQPQHF. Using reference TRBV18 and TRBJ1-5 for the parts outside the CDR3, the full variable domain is NAGVMQNPRHLVRRRGQEARLRCSPMKGHSHVYWYRQLPEEGLKFMVYLQKENIIDESGMPKERFSAEFPKEGPSILRIQQVVRGDSAAYFCASSLLELSNQPQHFGDGTRLSIL.

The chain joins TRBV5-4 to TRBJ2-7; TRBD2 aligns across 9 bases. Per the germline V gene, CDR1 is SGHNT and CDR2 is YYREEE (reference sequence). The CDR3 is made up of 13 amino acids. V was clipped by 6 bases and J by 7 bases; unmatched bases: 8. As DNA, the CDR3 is TGTGCCAGCACGCTAGCGGGATCGGGTGAGCAGTACTTC. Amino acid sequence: CASTLAGSGEQYF.

The CDR3 is CASSELYEQYF. The CDR3 coding sequence is TGTGCCAGCAGTGAACTCTACGAGCAGTACTTC. This rearrangement joins TRBV6-1 to TRBJ2-7; D unresolved. This CDR3 is built from 11 residues. Trimming removed 2 bases from V and 3 bases from J, with 2 bases in between. Germline V CDR1 and CDR2: MNHNS, SASEGT.

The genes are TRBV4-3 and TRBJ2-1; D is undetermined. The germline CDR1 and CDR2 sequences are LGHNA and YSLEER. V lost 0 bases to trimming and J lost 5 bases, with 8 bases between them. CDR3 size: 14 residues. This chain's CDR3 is CASSQDYLNNEQFF. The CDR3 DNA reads TGCGCCAGCAGCCAAGATTACCTTAACAATGAGCAGTTCTTC.

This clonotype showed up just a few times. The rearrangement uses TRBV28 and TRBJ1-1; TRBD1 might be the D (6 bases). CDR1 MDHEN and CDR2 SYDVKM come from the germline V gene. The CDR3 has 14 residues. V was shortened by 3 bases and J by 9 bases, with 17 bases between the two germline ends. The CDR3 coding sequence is TGTGCCAGCAGTTTGAGGGCAGGGGAGGTGAAAGCTTTCTTT. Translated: CASSLRAGEVKAFF.

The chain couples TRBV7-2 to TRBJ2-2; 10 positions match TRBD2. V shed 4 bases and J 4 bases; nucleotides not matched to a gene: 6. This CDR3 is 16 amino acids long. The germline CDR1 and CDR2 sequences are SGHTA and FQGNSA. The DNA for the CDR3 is TGTGCCAGCAGCTCGCGGACTAGCGGTCGCACCGGGGAGCTGTTTTTT. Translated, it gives CASSSRTSGRTGELFF.

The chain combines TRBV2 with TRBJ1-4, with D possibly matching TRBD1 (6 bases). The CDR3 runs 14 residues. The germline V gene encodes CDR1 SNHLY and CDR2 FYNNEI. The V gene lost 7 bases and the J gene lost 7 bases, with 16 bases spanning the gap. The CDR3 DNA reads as TGTGCCAGCATAAGGACAGTGGAAGGTGAAAAACTGTTTTTT. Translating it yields CASIRTVEGEKLFF.

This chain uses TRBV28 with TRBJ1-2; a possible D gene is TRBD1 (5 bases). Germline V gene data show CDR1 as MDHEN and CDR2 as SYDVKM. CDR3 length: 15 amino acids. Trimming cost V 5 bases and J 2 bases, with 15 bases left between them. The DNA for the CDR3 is TGTGCCAGCAGTCCGCCGGGACGGACAAACTATGGCTACACCTTC. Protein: CASSPPGRTNYGYTF.

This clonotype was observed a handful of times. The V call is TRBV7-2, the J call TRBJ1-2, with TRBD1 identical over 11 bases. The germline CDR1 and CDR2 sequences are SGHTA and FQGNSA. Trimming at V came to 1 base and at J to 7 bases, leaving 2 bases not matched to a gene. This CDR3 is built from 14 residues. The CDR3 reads CASSLGGTGGGYTF. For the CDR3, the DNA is TGTGCCAGCAGCTTAGGCGGGACAGGGGGTGGCTACACCTTC.

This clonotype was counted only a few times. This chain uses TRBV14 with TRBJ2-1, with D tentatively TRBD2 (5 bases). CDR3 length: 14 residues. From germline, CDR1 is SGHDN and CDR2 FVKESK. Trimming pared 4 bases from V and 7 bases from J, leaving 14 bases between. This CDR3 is CASSPETPGNEQFF. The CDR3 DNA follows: TGTGCCAGCAGCCCAGAGACTCCGGGGAATGAGCAGTTCTTC.

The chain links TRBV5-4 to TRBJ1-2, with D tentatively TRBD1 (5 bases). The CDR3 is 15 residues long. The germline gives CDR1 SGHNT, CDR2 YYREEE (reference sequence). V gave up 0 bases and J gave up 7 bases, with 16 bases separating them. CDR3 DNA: TGTGCCAGCAGCTTGGCCCTTTGGGGGGAAGGTGGCTACACCTTC. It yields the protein CASSLALWGEGGYTF. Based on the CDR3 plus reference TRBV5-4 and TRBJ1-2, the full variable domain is ETGVTQSPTHLIKTRGQQVTLRCSSQSGHNTVSWYQQALGQGPQFIFQYYREEENGRGNFPPRFSGLQFPNYSSELNVNALELDDSALYLCASSLALWGEGGYTFGSGTRLTVV.

CDR3 region: CASSDSSAGELFF. CDR3 coding DNA: TGTGCCAGCAGTGACTCCAGCGCCGGGGAGCTGTTTTTT. The chain is built from TRBV6-4 and TRBJ2-2; no clear D gene. Per germline, CDR1 MRHNA and CDR2 SNTAGT. Trimming pared 0 bases from V and 6 bases from J, leaving 5 bases between. The CDR3 loop spans 13 amino acids.

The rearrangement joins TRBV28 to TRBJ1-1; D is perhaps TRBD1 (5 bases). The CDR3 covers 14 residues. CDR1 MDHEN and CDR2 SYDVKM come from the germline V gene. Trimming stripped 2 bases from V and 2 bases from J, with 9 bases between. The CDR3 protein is CASSLRGGNTEAFF. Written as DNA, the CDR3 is TGTGCCAGCAGTTTAAGGGGCGGCAACACTGAAGCTTTCTTT.

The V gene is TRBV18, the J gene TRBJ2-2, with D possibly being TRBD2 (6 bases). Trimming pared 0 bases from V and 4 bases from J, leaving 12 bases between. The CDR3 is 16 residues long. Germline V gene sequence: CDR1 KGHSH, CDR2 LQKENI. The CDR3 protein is CASSPPSAGATGELFF. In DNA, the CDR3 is TGTGCCAGCTCACCACCGTCAGCGGGTGCCACCGGGGAGCTGTTTTTT.

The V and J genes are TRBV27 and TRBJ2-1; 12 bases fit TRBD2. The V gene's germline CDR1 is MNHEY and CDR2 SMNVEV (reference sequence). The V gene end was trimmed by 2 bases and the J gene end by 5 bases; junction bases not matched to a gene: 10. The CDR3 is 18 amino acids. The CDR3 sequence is CASSLVPGLAGRDNEQFF. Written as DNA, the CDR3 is TGTGCCAGCAGTTTAGTCCCGGGACTAGCGGGCAGAGACAATGAGCAGTTCTTC.

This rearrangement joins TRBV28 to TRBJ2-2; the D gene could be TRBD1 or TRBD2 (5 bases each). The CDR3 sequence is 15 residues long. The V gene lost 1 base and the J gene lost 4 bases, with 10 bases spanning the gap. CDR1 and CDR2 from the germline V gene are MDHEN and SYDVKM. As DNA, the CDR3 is TGTGCCAGCAGTTTATCTCCAGGGAGCACCGGGGAGCTGTTTTTT. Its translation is CASSLSPGSTGELFF.

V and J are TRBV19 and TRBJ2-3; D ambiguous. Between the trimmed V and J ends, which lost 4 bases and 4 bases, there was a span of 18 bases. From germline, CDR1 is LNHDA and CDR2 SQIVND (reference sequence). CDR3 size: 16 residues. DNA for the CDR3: TGTGCCAGTAGTACTTGGAATGGTGGTCAGGCAGATACGCAGTATTTT. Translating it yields CASSTWNGGQADTQYF.

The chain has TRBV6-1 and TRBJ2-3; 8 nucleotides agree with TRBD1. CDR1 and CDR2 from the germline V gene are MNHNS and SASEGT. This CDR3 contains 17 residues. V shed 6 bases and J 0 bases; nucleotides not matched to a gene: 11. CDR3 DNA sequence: TGTGCCAGCAGGGGTTTCCGGGACAGGAAAAGCACAGATACGCAGTATTTT. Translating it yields CASRGFRDRKSTDTQYF.